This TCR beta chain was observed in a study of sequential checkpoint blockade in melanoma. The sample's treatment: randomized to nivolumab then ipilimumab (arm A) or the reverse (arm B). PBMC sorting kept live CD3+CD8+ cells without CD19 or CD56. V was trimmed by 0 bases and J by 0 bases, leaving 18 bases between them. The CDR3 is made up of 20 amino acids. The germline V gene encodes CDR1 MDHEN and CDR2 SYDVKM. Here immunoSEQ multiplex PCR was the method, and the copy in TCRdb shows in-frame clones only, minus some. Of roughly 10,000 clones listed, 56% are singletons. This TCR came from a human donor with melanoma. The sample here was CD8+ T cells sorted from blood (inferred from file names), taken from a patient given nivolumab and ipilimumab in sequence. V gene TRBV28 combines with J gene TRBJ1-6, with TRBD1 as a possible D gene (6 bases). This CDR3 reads CASSLWASPGASSYNSPLHF. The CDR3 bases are TGTGCCAGCAGTTTATGGGCCTCCCCAGGGGCGAGCTCCTATAATTCACCCCTCCACTTT.